A selection of T cell receptor beta chains follows, all from one sample in a study of shared clonotypes between healthy human individuals. TCRdb's copy holds only in-frame clones and misses some; the assay was immunoSEQ multiplex PCR. The data contain some 2,000,000 clones, approximately 95% of them singletons. Sample: naive CD8+ T cells sorted from blood. The receptors originated from a man aged 18 to 30 in good health. Each CDR3 is given with its conserved first and last residue. Each record gives: J gene, V gene, D gene, CDR3 DNA, CDR3 protein. D genes are given only for firm matches.

>TRBJ1-5|TRBV4-1|.
TGCGCCAGCAGCCAAGGGAGGGGGGACAATCAGCCCCAGCATTTT
CASSQGRGDNQPQHF
>TRBJ2-7|TRBV7-6|.
TGTGCCAGCAGCCATGGGGAGTACGAGCAGTACTTC
CASSHGEYEQYF
>TRBJ1-4|TRBV15|.
TGTGCCACCAGCAGGGAAGATATACTGGCAACTAATGAAAAACTGTTTTTT
CATSREDILATNEKLFF
>TRBJ2-1|TRBV27|.
TGTGCCAGCAGTTTAGGGGGGGGGCCCTACAATGAGCAGTTCTTC
CASSLGGGPYNEQFF
>TRBJ2-5|TRBV13|.
TGTGCCAGCAGCGAAGGCGAAGAGACCCAGTACTTC
CASSEGEETQYF
>TRBJ2-3|TRBV9|TRBD2
TGTGCCAGCGGTGTGTCAGCGGGGGGTTTGGACACAGATACGCAGTATTTT
CASGVSAGGLDTDTQYF
>TRBJ2-3|TRBV29-1|.
TGCAGCGTTGAAGAGTGGACGGGAAGCACAGATACGCAGTATTTT
CSVEEWTGSTDTQYF
>TRBJ2-7|TRBV7-2|.
TGTGCCAGCAGGGAGGAGGTTCGGGCCTACGAGCAGTACTTC
CASREEVRAYEQYF
>TRBJ2-2|TRBV5-1|.
TGCGCCAGCAGCTTGTGGCTTACGAACACCGGGGAGCTGTTTTTT
CASSLWLTNTGELFF
>TRBJ2-3|TRBV7-9|.
TGTGCCAGCAGCTTAGGGAGTCGAAACACAGATACGCAGTATTTT
CASSLGSRNTDTQYF
>TRBJ2-3|TRBV7-9|.
TGTGCCAGCAGCTTATCGGCCGACTCGGAGTATTTT
CASSLSADSEYF